The source of this T cell receptor beta chain is a study of cytomegalovirus exposure and HLA in healthy donors. Data came from immunoSEQ multiplex PCR; TCRdb stores just in-frame clones and leaves some out. The data hold 120,000 or so clones, with around 96% observed a single time. This clone was seen once. There are 12 residues in the CDR3. Germline V gene data show CDR1 as SGDLS and CDR2 as YYNGEE. With 3 bases clipped from V and 7 bases from J, the junction kept 1 base outside the gene matches. This clonotype was sampled from a man younger than 35 in good health and CMV-seronegative. The sample was PBMCs. V and J are TRBV9 and TRBJ2-1, with 7 nucleotides matching TRBD1. This CDR3 is CASSAQGNEQFF. CDR3 DNA sequence: TGTGCCAGCAGCGCACAGGGGAATGAGCAGTTCTTC.